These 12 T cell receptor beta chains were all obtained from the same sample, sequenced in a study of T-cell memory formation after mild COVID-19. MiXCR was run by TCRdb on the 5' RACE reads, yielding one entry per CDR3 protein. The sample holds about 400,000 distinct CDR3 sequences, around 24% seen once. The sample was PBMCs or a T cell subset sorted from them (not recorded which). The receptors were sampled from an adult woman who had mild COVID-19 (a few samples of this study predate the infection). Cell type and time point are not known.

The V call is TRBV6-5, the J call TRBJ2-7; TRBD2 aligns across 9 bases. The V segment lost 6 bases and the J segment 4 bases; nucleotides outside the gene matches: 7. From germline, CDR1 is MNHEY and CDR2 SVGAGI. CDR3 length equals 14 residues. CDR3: CASSYTSGPYEQYF. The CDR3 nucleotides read TGTGCCAGCAGCTACACTAGCGGGCCTTACGAGCAGTACTTC.

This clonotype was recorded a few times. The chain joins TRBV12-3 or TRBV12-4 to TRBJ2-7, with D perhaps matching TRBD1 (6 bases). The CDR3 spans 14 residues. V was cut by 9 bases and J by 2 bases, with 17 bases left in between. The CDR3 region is CARGQVQLAYEQYF. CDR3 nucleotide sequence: TGTGCCAGGGGACAAGTGCAACTAGCCTACGAGCAGTACTTC.

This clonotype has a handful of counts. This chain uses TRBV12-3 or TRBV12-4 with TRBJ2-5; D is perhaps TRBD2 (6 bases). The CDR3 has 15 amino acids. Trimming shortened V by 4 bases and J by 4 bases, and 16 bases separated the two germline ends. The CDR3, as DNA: TGTGCCAGCAGTTCGGGACTGGTGGTGGTAGAGACCCAGTACTTC. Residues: CASSSGLVVVETQYF.

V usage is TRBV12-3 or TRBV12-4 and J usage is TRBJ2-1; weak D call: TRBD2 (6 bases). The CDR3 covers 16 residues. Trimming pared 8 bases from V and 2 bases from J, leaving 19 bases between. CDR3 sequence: CASLREALAAYNEQFF. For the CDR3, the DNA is TGTGCCAGCCTCAGGGAGGCCCTAGCTGCCTACAATGAGCAGTTCTTC.

CDR3 amino acids: CASSKGGVSEQYF. The CDR3, as DNA: TGTGCCAGCAGCAAAGGGGGGGTAAGCGAGCAGTACTTC. J is TRBJ2-7 and V is TRBV21-1; TRBD1, the table's D call, was not compared with the DNA. TRBV21-1 constitutes a pseudogene. The CDR3 contains 13 residues.

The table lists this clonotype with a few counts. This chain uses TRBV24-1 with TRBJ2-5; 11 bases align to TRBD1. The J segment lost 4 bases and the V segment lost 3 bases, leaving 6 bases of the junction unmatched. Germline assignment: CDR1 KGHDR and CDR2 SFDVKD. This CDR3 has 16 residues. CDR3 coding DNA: TGTGCCACCAGTGATCCCGGGACAGGGGGAAGAGAGACCCAGTACTTC. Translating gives CATSDPGTGGRETQYF.

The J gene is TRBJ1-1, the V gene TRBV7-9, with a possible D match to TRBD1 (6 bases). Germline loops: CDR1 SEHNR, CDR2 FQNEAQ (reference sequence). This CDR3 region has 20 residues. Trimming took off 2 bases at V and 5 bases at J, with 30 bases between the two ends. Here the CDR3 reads CASSLFGRGLQGRGGTEAFF. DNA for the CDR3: TGTGCCAGCAGCTTATTTGGTCGGGGGCTACAGGGAAGGGGAGGAACTGAAGCTTTCTTT. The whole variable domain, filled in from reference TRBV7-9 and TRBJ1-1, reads DTGVSQNPRHKITKRGQNVTFRCDPISEHNRLYWYRQTLGQGPEFLTYFQNEAQLEKSRLLSDRFSAERPKGSFSTLEIQRTEQGDSAMYLCASSLFGRGLQGRGGTEAFFGQGTRLTVV.

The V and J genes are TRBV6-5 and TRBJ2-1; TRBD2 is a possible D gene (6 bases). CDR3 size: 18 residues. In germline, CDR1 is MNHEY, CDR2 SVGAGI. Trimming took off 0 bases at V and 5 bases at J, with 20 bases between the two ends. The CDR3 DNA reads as TGTGCCAGCAGTTACTCCTCGTTGATAGGGACTCTACACAATGAGCAGTTCTTC. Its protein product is CASSYSSLIGTLHNEQFF.

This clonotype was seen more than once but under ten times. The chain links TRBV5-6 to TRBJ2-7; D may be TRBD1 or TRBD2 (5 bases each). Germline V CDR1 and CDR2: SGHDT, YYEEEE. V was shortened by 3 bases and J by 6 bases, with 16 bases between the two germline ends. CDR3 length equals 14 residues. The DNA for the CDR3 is TGTGCCAGCAGCTGGAGAGGGGCAATGGTCGAGCAGTACTTC. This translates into CASSWRGAMVEQYF.

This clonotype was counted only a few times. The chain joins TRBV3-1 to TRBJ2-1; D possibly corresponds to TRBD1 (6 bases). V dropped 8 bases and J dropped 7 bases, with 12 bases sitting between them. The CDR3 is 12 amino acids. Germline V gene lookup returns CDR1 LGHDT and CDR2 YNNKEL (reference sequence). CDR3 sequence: CASGTLGNEQFF. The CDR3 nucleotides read TGTGCCAGCGGGACACTAGGAAATGAGCAGTTCTTC.

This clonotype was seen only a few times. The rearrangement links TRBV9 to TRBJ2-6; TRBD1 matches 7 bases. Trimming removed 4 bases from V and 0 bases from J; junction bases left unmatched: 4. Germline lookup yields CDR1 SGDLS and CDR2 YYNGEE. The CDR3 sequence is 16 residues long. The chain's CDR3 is CASSRNRGSGANVLTF. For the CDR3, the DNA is TGTGCCAGCAGCCGAAACAGGGGCTCTGGGGCCAACGTCCTGACTTTC.

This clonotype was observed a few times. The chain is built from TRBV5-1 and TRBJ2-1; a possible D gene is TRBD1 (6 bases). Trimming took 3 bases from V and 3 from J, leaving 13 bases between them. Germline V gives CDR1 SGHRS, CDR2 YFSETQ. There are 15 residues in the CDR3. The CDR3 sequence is CASSWGRTDYNEQFF. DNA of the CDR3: TGCGCCAGCAGCTGGGGCAGGACAGACTACAATGAGCAGTTCTTC.